This TCR beta chain was documented in a study of blood T cell repertoires in COVID-19. The CDR3 totals 12 residues. J lost 3 bases, V lost 2 bases, and 1 base had no gene match. In germline, CDR1 is GTSNPN, CDR2 SVGIG (reference sequence). Cohort placement rested on clinical history that participants reported themselves. Assay used: immunoSEQ multiplex PCR; TCRdb lists only in-frame clones, some missing. The sample consists of some 300,000 clones, roughly 90% of them appearing once. The J gene is TRBJ2-7, the V gene TRBV30, with TRBD1 matching 7 bases. Sequenced material: PBMCs or T cells enriched from blood (not recorded which). The TCR comes from a woman between 45 and 60 years old who had been exposed to COVID-19. The CDR3 here is CAWSWTGYEQYF. DNA for the CDR3: TGTGCCTGGAGTTGGACAGGCTACGAGCAGTACTTC.